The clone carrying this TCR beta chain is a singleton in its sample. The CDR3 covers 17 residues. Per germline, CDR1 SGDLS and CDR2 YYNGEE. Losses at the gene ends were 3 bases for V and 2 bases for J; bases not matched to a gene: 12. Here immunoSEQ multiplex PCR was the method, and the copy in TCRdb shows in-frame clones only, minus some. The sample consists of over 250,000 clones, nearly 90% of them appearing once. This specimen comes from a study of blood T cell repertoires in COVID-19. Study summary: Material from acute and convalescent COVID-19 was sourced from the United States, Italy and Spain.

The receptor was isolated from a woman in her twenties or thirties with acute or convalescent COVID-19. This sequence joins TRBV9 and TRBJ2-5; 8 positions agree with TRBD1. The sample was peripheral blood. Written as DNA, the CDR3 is TGTGCCAGCAGCGCACCCCCCCGGGACAGGCCTCAAGAGACCCAGTACTTC. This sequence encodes CASSAPPRDRPQETQYF.